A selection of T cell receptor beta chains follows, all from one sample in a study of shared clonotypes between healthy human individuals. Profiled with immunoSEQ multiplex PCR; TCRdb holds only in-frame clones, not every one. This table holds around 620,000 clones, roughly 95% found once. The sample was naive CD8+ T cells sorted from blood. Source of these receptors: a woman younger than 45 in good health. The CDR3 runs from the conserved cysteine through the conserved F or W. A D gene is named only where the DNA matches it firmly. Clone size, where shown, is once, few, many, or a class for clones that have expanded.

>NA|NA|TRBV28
CASSRPTPNTSGNTIYF
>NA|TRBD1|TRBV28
CASQQGDGAFF
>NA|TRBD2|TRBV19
CANNYKMQREDYTDTQYF
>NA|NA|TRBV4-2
CASSPDGTGSSYNEQFF
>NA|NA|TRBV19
CASSIVSLGAGNTEAFF
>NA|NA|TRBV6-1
CASSVFVGSNTGELFF
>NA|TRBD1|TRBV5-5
CASSLLDRGYEQYF
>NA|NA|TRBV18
CASSTGTPTYEQYF
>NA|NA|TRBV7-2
CASSYNYEQYF
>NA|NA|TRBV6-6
CASRFKESSYNEQFF
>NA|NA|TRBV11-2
CASSHLWEQYF
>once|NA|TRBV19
CASGDYEQYF
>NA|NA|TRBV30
CAWSVWGLTEAFF
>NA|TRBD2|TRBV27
CASSPGTSGRAIGPDTQYF
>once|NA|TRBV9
CASSPRTDGAGYTF
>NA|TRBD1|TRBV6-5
CASSSGQGGFYEQYF
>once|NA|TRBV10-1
CASSESVSYEQYF
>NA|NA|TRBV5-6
CASSLTSLIINEQFF
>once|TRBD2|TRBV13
CASSLAGLDSEQYF
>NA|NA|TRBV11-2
CASSSPAVSYNEQFF
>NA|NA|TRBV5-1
CASSLGYEQYF
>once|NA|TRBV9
CASSVVPGPYNEQFF
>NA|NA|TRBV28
CASSLGTFYEQYF
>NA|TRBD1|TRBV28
CASSGAGTEVGEQYF
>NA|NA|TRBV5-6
CASSSGGGGVNTEAFF
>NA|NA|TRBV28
CASSTLGGQPQHF
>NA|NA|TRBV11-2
CASRLEAWASGANVLTF
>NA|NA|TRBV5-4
CASSFGGNTGELFF
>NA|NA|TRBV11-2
CASSQIGQQYF
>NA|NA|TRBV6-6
CASSYGGSGEGNGYTF
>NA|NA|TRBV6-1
CASSEPGSYYGYTF
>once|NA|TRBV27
CASSLGGTYEQYF
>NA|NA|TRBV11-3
CASSRALGNEQFF
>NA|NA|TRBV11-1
CASSLGGGGEQFF
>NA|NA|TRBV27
CASGLLGAHEQFF
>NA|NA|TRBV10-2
CASSRDVLTDTQYF
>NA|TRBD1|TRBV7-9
CASSSSGQGATDTQYF
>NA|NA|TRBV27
CASSNLPQDEQFF
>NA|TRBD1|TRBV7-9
CASSPGGLLFF
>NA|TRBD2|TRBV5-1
CASSLVGGPNEQFF
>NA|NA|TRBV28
CASRGHSYNEQFF
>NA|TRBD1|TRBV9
CASSLTGTQGYTF
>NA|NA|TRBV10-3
CAISESEQNEQYF
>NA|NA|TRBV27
CASSQDFPPNTDTQYF
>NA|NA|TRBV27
CASRRANNEQFF
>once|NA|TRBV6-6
CASSRVAMSYGYTF
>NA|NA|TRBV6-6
CASNGFRFRVAYEQYF
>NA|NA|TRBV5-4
CASSMGPTYEQYF
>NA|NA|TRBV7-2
CASSLVILWGSTGELFF
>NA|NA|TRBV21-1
CASSKMRASGANVLTF
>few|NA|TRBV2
CASSEVQGVEPQHF
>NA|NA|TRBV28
CASSQGERETYEQYF
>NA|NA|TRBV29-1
CSVKVQEYYGYTF
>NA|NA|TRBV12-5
CASGESYNEQFF
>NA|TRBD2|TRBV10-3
CAISPSGGRKFNEQFF
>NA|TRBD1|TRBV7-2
CASSFNRGTYEQYF
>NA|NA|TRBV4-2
CASSQEAAPGNTIYF
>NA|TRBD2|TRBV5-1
CASSYGTSGRLDEQYF
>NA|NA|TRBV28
CASSLGRNNEQFF
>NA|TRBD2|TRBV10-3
CAISPESGMIYEQYF